One and the same sample provided the 22 T cell receptor beta chains below, sequenced in a study of blood T cell repertoires in COVID-19. The assay was immunoSEQ multiplex PCR, and TCRdb's table has in-frame clones only and misses some. The data hold 250,000 to 300,000 clones, with roughly nine tenths observed a single time. The sequenced sample was peripheral blood. These receptors were collected from a man aged 18 to 30 with active or convalescent COVID-19.

This clone has just a few counts. J is TRBJ1-2 and V is TRBV18, with D tentatively TRBD1 (6 bases). CDR3 length: 16 amino acids. The germline gives CDR1 KGHSH, CDR2 LQKENI. Trimming took 3 bases from V and 3 from J, leaving 17 bases between them. The CDR3 reads CASSPSQIQGHYGYTF. DNA for the CDR3: TGTGCCAGCTCACCGTCTCAAATTCAGGGGCACTATGGCTACACCTTC.

V is TRBV6-5 and J is TRBJ2-1; 10 bases map to TRBD1. V lost 1 base to trimming and J lost 6 bases; unmatched junction nucleotides: 6. CDR1 and CDR2 from the germline V gene are MNHEY and SVGAGI. The CDR3 totals 16 residues. The CDR3 sequence: CASSYLSDRGLNEQFF. DNA for the CDR3: TGTGCCAGCAGTTACTTGTCAGACAGGGGGCTCAATGAGCAGTTCTTC.

The chain employs TRBV24-1 and TRBJ2-7; TRBD2 agrees at 7 bases. The CDR3 has 16 residues. V lost 3 bases and J lost 0; bases outside the gene matches: 7. The germline CDR1 and CDR2 sequences are KGHDR and SFDVKD. CDR3 in amino acids: CATSDAQGGDSYEQYF. CDR3 bases: TGTGCCACCAGTGATGCCCAGGGAGGGGACTCCTACGAGCAGTACTTC.

This rearrangement joins TRBV5-4 to TRBJ1-1; no clear D gene. Germline V lookup: CDR1 SGHNT, CDR2 YYREEE (reference sequence). The CDR3 is made up of 16 amino acids. Trimming cost V 0 bases and J 2 bases, with 14 bases left between them. The chain's CDR3 is CASSLEVGSFNTEAFF. The DNA for the CDR3 is TGTGCCAGCAGCTTGGAAGTCGGGAGCTTTAACACTGAAGCTTTCTTT.

This clone was recorded a few times. The rearrangement links TRBV6-1 to TRBJ1-2; 7 bases align to TRBD1. J gave up 4 bases and V 2 bases, and 7 bases lay outside the gene matches. Germline loops: CDR1 MNHNS, CDR2 SASEGT. The CDR3 is made up of 15 amino acids. The CDR3 DNA reads TGTGCCAGCAGTGAAAGGACAGGAAACACCTATGGCTACACCTTC. Its protein product is CASSERTGNTYGYTF.

The chain is built from TRBV19 and TRBJ1-2; perhaps TRBD1 as D (5 bases). Germline CDR1 is LNHDA and CDR2 is SQIVND (reference sequence). Trimming took 7 bases from V and 5 from J, leaving 11 bases between them. CDR3 length: 12 residues. The DNA of the CDR3 is TGTGCCAGTACAGGGTCAGGGTATGGCTACACCTTC. Amino acids: CASTGSGYGYTF.

The V gene is TRBV24-1, the J gene TRBJ2-5; weak D call: TRBD2 (6 bases). The CDR3 spans 12 residues. The ends were cut back, 9 bases at V and 0 bases at J, with 7 bases in the middle. Germline lookup yields CDR1 KGHDR and CDR2 SFDVKD. CDR3 bases: TGTGCCACCCGGGACTACCAAGAGACCCAGTACTTC. Its protein product is CATRDYQETQYF.

J is TRBJ2-1 and V is TRBV15; 7 nucleotides align to TRBD1. J gave up 2 bases and V 3 bases, and 7 bases lay outside the gene matches. This CDR3 has 16 amino acids. In germline, CDR1 is LNHNV, CDR2 YYDKDF (reference sequence). The CDR3 coding sequence is TGTGCCACCAGCAGGGTGACAGGGTTACCCTACAATGAGCAGTTCTTC. It yields the protein CATSRVTGLPYNEQFF.

This rearrangement joins TRBV7-9 to TRBJ2-3, with 8 positions matching TRBD2. Germline-derived CDR1 and CDR2 are SEHNR and FQNEAQ (reference sequence). The CDR3 is made up of 16 amino acids. V gave up 7 bases and J gave up 1 base; unmatched junction bases: 10. The CDR3 nucleotides read TGTGCCAGCATCCCGGGGGGGCCACTAGGCACAGATACGCAGTATTTT. Its translation: CASIPGGPLGTDTQYF.

This chain connects TRBV2 to TRBJ1-3, with D unresolved. Per germline, CDR1 SNHLY and CDR2 FYNNEI. Trimming stripped 7 bases from V and 6 bases from J, with 13 bases between. The CDR3 sequence is 13 residues long. This chain's CDR3 is CASNPSPINTIYF. In nucleotides, the CDR3 is TGTGCCAGCAACCCATCCCCTATAAACACCATATATTTT.

This chain's CDR3 is CASSSRMTSGGTLGSYNEQFF. DNA of the CDR3: TGTGCCAGCAGTTCCCGTATGACTAGCGGGGGGACCTTAGGCTCCTACAATGAGCAGTTCTTC. This chain links TRBV2 with TRBJ2-1; 13 bases fit TRBD2. Germline CDR1 is SNHLY and CDR2 is FYNNEI. CDR3 size: 21 residues. The ends lost 5 bases at V and 0 bases at J; junction bases unmatched: 16.

The chain is built from TRBV6-1 and TRBJ2-3; 9 bases match TRBD1. From germline, CDR1 is MNHNS and CDR2 SASEGT. This CDR3 is built from 14 residues. V trimming: 4 bases; J trimming: 6 bases; junction bases outside the gene matches: 5. CDR3 sequence: CASSGTGVPDTQYF. The CDR3 DNA reads TGTGCCAGCAGTGGGACAGGGGTCCCCGATACGCAGTATTTT.

The rearrangement joins TRBV6-2 or TRBV6-3 to TRBJ2-7; 9 nucleotides agree with TRBD2. Germline CDR1 MNHEY, CDR2 SVGEGT. The V and J ends lost 6 bases and 0 bases, in that order; junction bases with no gene match: 3. CDR3 length equals 14 residues. CDR3 nucleotide sequence: TGTGCCAGCAGCAGGACTAGCGACTCCTACGAGCAGTACTTC. This codes for CASSRTSDSYEQYF.

The chain has TRBV27 and TRBJ2-7; D uncertain. CDR1 and CDR2 from the germline V gene are MNHEY and SMNVEV (reference sequence). V gave up 3 bases and J gave up 5 bases, with 11 bases separating them. This CDR3 spans 13 amino acids. The CDR3 DNA follows: TGTGCCAGCAGTTTTGCAAGCTACCACGAGCAGTACTTC. As protein: CASSFASYHEQYF.

The rearrangement joins TRBV19 to TRBJ1-2; D gene ambiguous. The V end was cut by 4 bases, the J end by 5 bases, with 17 bases between. Germline CDR1 reads LNHDA; CDR2 reads SQIVND (reference sequence). The CDR3 covers 15 residues. The CDR3 here is CASSRHRNPQYGYTF. DNA of the CDR3: TGTGCCAGTAGTAGACACAGAAACCCGCAATATGGCTACACCTTC.

The chain combines TRBV28 with TRBJ1-2; a weak D match, TRBD1 (5 bases). CDR1 is MDHEN and CDR2 is SYDVKM in the germline V gene. V lost 5 bases and J 6 bases, leaving 19 bases between the germline ends. The CDR3 runs to 15 residues. This CDR3 is CASSIYLGGGHGYTF. CDR3 DNA sequence: TGTGCCAGCAGTATATACTTGGGGGGAGGTCATGGCTACACCTTC.

This clone was detected only once. V is TRBV18 and J is TRBJ1-1; TRBD1 agrees at 7 bases. The CDR3 extends over 13 amino acids. After removal of 2 bases from V and 7 bases from J, the junction contained 4 bases not matched to a gene. The germline V gene encodes CDR1 KGHSH and CDR2 LQKENI. This chain's CDR3 is CASSPTGAYEAFF. CDR3 DNA: TGTGCCAGCTCACCAACAGGGGCGTATGAAGCTTTCTTT.

The chain uses TRBV2 and TRBJ1-4; 8 bases fit TRBD1. Germline-derived CDR1 and CDR2 are SNHLY and FYNNEI. CDR3 size: 14 residues. The V and J ends lost 6 bases and 8 bases, in that order; junction bases with no gene match: 8. CDR3 loop: CASSKQGAGEKLFF. The DNA for the CDR3 is TGTGCCAGCAGCAAGCAGGGGGCAGGGGAAAAACTGTTTTTT.

V is TRBV28 and J is TRBJ2-5; 9 nucleotides line up with TRBD1. The CDR3 sequence is 19 residues long. V shed 10 bases and J 0 bases; nucleotides not matched to a gene: 21. The V gene's germline CDR1 is MDHEN and CDR2 SYDVKM. CDR3 nucleotide sequence: TGTGCCACCGACATACCGGGACAGGGCGACCTGCCGGACCAAGAGACCCAGTACTTC. This translates into CATDIPGQGDLPDQETQYF.

V usage is TRBV11-3 and J usage is TRBJ2-5; tentatively, D is TRBD1 (5 bases). V was clipped by 5 bases and J by 2 bases, with 12 bases between them. CDR1 is SGHNT, CDR2 YENEEA, per germline. There are 14 residues in the CDR3. The CDR3 sequence: CASSQGVTQETQYF. For the CDR3, the DNA is TGTGCCAGCAGCCAAGGGGTCACGCAAGAGACCCAGTACTTC.

This clone was observed a few times. The chain couples TRBV5-5 to TRBJ1-5; 7 positions match TRBD1. This CDR3 is built from 14 residues. Germline CDR1 reads SGHKS; CDR2 reads YYEKEE (reference sequence). V shed 1 base and J 6 bases; nucleotides not matched to a gene: 4. CDR3 sequence (DNA): TGTGCCAGCAGCTTGCAACAGGGGACTCAGCCCCAGCATTTT. As protein: CASSLQQGTQPQHF.

The V call is TRBV27, the J call TRBJ2-2, with TRBD1 as a possible D gene (6 bases). Germline CDR1 reads MNHEY; CDR2 reads SMNVEV (reference sequence). The CDR3 is 16 amino acids. V was trimmed by 3 bases and J by 5 bases, leaving 16 bases between them. The CDR3 region has the DNA TGTGCCAGCAGTTTCTCTCTCCCCGGGACAACCGGGGAGCTGTTTTTT. Translating it yields CASSFSLPGTTGELFF.